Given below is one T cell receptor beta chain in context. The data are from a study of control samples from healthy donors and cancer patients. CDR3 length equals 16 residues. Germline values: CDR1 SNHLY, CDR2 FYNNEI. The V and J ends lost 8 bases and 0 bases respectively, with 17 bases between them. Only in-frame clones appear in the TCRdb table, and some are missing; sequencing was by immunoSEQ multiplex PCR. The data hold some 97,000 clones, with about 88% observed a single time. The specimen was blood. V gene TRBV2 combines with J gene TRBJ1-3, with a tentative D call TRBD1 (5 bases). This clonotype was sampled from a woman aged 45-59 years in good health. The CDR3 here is CASLIGAVLSGNTIYF. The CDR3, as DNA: TGTGCCAGCCTTATAGGGGCAGTCCTCTCTGGAAACACCATATATTTT.